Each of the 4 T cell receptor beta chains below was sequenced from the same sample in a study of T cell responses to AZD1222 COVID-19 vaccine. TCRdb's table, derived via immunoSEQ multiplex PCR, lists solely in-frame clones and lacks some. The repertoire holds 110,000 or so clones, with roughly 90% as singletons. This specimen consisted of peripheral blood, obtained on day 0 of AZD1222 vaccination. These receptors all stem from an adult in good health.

This CDR3 is CASSFAGRGAAYGYTF. CDR3 in DNA: TGTGCCAGCAGCTTCGCCGGACGGGGCGCGGCCTATGGCTACACCTTC. V usage is TRBV7-8 and J usage is TRBJ1-2; possibly TRBD1 for D (5 bases). Trimming left V 3 bases short and J 4 bases short, with 18 bases between. In germline, CDR1 is SGHVS, CDR2 FQNEAQ. The length of the CDR3 is 16 residues. Filled out from reference TRBV7-8 and TRBJ1-2, the complete variable domain reads GAGVSQSPRYKVAKRGQDVALRCDPISGHVSLFWYQQALGQGPEFLTYFQNEAQLDKSGLPSDRFFAERPEGSVSTLKIQRTQQEDSAVYLCASSFAGRGAAYGYTFGSGTRLTVV.

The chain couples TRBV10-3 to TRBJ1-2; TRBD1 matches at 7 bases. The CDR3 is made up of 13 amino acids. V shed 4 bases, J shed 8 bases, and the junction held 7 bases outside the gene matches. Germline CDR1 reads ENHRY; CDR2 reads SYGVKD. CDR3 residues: CAISGGTVRGYTF. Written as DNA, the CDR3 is TGTGCCATCAGTGGGGGGACAGTACGGGGCTACACCTTC.

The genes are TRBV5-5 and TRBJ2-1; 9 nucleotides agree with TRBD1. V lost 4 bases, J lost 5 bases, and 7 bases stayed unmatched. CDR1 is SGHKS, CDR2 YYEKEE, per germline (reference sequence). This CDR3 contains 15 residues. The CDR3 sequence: CASSVGTGLNNEQFF. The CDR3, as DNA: TGTGCCAGCAGCGTGGGGACAGGGCTTAACAATGAGCAGTTCTTC.

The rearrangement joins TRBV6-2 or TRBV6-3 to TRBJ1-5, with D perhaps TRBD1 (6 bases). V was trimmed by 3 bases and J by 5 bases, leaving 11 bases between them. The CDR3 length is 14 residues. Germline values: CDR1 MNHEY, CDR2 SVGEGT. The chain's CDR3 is CASSYASGDQPQHF. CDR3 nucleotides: TGTGCCAGCAGTTATGCGTCAGGGGATCAGCCCCAGCATTTT.